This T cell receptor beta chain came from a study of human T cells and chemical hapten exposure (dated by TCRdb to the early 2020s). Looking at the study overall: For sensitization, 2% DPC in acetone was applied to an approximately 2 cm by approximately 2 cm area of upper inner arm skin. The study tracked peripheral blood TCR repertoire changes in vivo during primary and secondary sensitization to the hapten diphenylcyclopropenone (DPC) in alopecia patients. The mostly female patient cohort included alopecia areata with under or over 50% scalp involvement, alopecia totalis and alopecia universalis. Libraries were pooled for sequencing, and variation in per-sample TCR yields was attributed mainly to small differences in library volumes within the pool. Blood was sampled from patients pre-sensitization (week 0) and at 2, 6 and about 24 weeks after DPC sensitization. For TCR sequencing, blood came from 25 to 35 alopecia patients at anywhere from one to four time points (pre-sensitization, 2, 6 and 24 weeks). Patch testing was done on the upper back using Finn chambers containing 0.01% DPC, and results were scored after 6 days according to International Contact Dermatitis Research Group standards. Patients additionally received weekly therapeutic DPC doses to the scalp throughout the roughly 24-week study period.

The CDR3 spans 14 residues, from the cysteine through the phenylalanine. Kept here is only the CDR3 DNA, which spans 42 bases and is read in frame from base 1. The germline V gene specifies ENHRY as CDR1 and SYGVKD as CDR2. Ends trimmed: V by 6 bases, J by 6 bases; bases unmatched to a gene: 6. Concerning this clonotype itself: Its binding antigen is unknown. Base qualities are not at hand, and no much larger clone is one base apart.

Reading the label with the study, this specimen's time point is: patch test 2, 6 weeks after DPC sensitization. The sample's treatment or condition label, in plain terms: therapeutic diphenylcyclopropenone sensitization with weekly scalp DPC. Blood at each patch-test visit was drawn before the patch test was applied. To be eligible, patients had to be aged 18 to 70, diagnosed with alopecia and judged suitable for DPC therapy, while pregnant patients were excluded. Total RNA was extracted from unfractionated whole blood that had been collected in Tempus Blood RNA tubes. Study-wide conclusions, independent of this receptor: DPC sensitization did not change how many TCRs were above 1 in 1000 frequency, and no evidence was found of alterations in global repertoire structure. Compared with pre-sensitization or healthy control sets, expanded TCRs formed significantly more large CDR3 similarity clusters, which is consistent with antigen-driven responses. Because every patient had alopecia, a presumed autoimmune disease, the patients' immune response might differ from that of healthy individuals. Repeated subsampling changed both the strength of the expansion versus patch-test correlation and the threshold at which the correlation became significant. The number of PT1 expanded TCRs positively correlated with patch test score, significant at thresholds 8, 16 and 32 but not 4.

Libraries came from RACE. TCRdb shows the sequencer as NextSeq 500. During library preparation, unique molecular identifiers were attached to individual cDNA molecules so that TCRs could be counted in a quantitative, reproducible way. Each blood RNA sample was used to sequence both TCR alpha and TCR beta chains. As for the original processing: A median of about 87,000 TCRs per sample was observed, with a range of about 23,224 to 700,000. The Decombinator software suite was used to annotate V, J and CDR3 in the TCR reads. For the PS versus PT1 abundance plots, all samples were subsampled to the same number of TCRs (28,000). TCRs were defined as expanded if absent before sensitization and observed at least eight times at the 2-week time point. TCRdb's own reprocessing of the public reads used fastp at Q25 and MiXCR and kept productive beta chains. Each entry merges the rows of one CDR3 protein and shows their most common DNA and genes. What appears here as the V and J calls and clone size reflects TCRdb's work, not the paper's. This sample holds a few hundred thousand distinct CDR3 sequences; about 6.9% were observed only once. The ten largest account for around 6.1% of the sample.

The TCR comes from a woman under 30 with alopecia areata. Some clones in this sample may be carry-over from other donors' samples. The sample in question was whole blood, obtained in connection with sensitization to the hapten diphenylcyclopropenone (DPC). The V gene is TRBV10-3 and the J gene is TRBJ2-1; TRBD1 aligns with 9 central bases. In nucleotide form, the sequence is TGTGCCATCAGAACCGGGACAGGGAGCAATGAGCAGTTCTTC. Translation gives CAIRTGTGSNEQFF.